A single sample is the source of the 14 T cell receptor beta chains below, sequenced in a study of cytomegalovirus exposure and HLA in healthy donors. 60 Vbeta and 13 Jbeta primers were used in PCR. The data were produced by immunoSEQ multiplex PCR, yet TCRdb's version contains in-frame clones alone and is incomplete. The sample lists tens of thousands of clones, just under 80% occurring once. Input material: PBMCs. These receptors came from a middle-aged woman in good health and CMV-seronegative.

The rearrangement links TRBV5-6 to TRBJ1-6; D unclear. V was clipped by 5 bases and J by 3 bases, with 6 bases between them. Per the germline V gene, CDR1 is SGHDT and CDR2 is YYEEEE. The CDR3 is 13 residues long. The CDR3: CASRGGYNSPLHF. The CDR3 nucleotides are TGTGCCAGCAGAGGCGGCTATAATTCACCCCTCCACTTT. The variable domain in full, completed from reference TRBV5-6 and TRBJ1-6, reads DAGVTQSPTHLIKTRGQQVTLRCSPKSGHDTVSWYQQALGQGPQFIFQYYEEEERQRGNFPDRFSGHQFPNYSSELNVNALLLGDSALYLCASRGGYNSPLHFGNGTRLTVT.

The rearrangement uses TRBV2 and TRBJ1-5; TRBD1 aligns across 11 bases. CDR1 is SNHLY and CDR2 is FYNNEI in the germline V gene. Trimming took 6 bases from V and 5 from J; bases not matched to a gene: 3. The CDR3 is 14 amino acids. CDR3 loop: CASSWTGGDQPQHF. Written as DNA, the CDR3 is TGTGCCAGCAGCTGGACAGGGGGCGATCAGCCCCAGCATTTT. Based on the CDR3 plus reference TRBV2 and TRBJ1-5, the full variable domain is EPEVTQTPSHQVTQMGQEVILRCVPISNHLYFYWYRQILGQKVEFLVSFYNNEISEKSEIFDDQFSVERPDGSNFTLKIRSTKLEDSAMYFCASSWTGGDQPQHFGDGTRLSIL.

In this sample, this clone turned up many times. J is TRBJ2-7 and V is TRBV15, with a weak D call TRBD1 (6 bases). CDR1 and CDR2 (germline): LNHNV, YYDKDF (reference sequence). V lost 4 bases and J 2 bases, leaving 27 bases between the germline ends. CDR3 length equals 19 residues. The CDR3 DNA reads TGTGCCACCAGCACTGATTTTCTTCGCCGGGACATTTTCACCTACGAGCAGTACTTC. It yields the protein CATSTDFLRRDIFTYEQYF.

V usage is TRBV14 and J usage is TRBJ2-5; 8 bases line up with TRBD1. Germline V CDR1 and CDR2: SGHDN, FVKESK. V lost 3 bases, J lost 1 base, and 7 bases stayed unmatched. CDR3 length: 16 amino acids. The CDR3 DNA reads TGTGCCAGCAGCCAGGGGGACAGGCGAAGCCAAGAGACCCAGTACTTC. Translated: CASSQGDRRSQETQYF.

This chain connects TRBV28 to TRBJ2-1, with D possibly TRBD1 on 6 matching bases. V was trimmed by 6 bases and J by 4 bases, leaving 13 bases between them. The length of the CDR3 is 14 residues. The germline V gene encodes CDR1 MDHEN and CDR2 SYDVKM. The CDR3 loop is CASSPLDSYNEQFF. In DNA form, the CDR3 reads TGTGCCAGCAGCCCCCTGGACAGTTACAATGAGCAGTTCTTC.

J is TRBJ1-2 and V is TRBV27; possible D gene TRBD1, 5 bases. The CDR3 sequence is 16 residues long. The germline CDR1 and CDR2 sequences are MNHEY and SMNVEV (reference sequence). V gave up 6 bases and J gave up 4 bases, with 21 bases separating them. CDR3 amino acids: CASRQRYRPPTYGYTF. The CDR3, as DNA: TGTGCCAGCAGACAGAGATACAGGCCCCCCACCTATGGCTACACCTTC.

To note about this clone: The junction and the germline gene differ at one end; a read error may be behind it. The genes are TRBV2 and TRBJ2-7; D may be TRBD2 (5 bases). Germline lookup yields CDR1 SNHLY and CDR2 FYNNEI. The CDR3 covers 13 residues. The CDR3 DNA is TGTGCCAACAGTGTAGGAAGCGGCTACGAGCAGTACTTC. Its protein is CANSVGSGYEQYF. The complete variable domain, with remaining parts taken from reference TRBV2 and TRBJ2-7, reads EPEVTQTPSHQVTQMGQEVILRCVPISNHLYFYWYRQILGQKVEFLVSFYNNEISEKSEIFDDQFSVERPDGSNFTLKIRSTKLEDSAMYFCANSVGSGYEQYFGPGTRLTVT.

This clone has a single count. The genes are TRBV7-6 and TRBJ2-2; 8 bases are a match to TRBD1. In germline, CDR1 is SGHVS, CDR2 FNYEAQ. Trimming cost V 5 bases and J 6 bases; bases outside gene matches: 11. This CDR3 comprises 16 residues. CDR3 coding DNA: TGTGCCAGCAGCATATCGACAGGGGTGGCTTCCGGGGAGCTGTTTTTT. Its translation is CASSISTGVASGELFF.

The V call is TRBV4-3, the J call TRBJ2-2, with 9 bases aligning to TRBD2. This CDR3 has 17 residues. CDR1 is LGHNA and CDR2 is YSLEER in the germline V gene. Unmatched junction bases numbered 2, after V lost 0 bases and J lost 0 bases. In nucleotides, the CDR3 is TGCGCCAGCAGCCAAGACCGACTAGCGGCGAACACCGGGGAGCTGTTTTTT. Its protein product is CASSQDRLAANTGELFF.

The chain is built from TRBV20-1 and TRBJ2-7; D ambiguous. The CDR3 sequence is 11 residues long. Germline CDR1 and CDR2: DFQATT and SNEGSKA (reference sequence). The V end was cut by 0 bases, the J end by 9 bases, with 9 bases between. The CDR3 sequence: CSARDISWQYF. CDR3 bases: TGCAGTGCTAGAGATATTTCCTGGCAGTACTTC.

The gene calls are TRBV7-9 and TRBJ1-1; perhaps TRBD1 as D (6 bases). The CDR3 runs to 12 residues. Germline CDR1 reads SEHNR; CDR2 reads FQNEAQ (reference sequence). V was trimmed by 3 bases and J by 7 bases, leaving 9 bases between them. CDR3 coding DNA: TGTGCCAGCAGCTTTACAGGGAGTGAAGCTTTCTTT. Protein sequence: CASSFTGSEAFF.

The V gene is TRBV7-6, the J gene TRBJ2-7; TRBD1 might be the D (5 bases). V lost 1 base and J 4 bases, leaving 8 bases between the germline ends. Germline loops: CDR1 SGHVS, CDR2 FNYEAQ. The CDR3 loop spans 13 amino acids. CDR3 amino acids: CASSLDQGYEQYF. In DNA form, the CDR3 reads TGTGCCAGCAGCTTAGACCAGGGTTACGAGCAGTACTTC.

The V gene is TRBV19, the J gene TRBJ2-1; TRBD1 matches 10 bases. The CDR3 runs 14 residues. The V segment lost 6 bases and the J segment 8 bases; nucleotides outside the gene matches: 7. Germline CDR1 LNHDA, CDR2 SQIVND (reference sequence). The CDR3 DNA reads TGTGCCAGTAGCCGGGACAGGGGATTCGATGAGCAGTTCTTC. It translates to CASSRDRGFDEQFF.

V gene TRBV4-3 combines with J gene TRBJ1-2; no definite D call. V was trimmed by 0 bases and J by 4 bases, leaving 9 bases between them. Germline V gives CDR1 LGHNA, CDR2 YSLEER. The CDR3 extends over 14 amino acids. The CDR3 nucleotides read TGCGCCAGCAGCCAAGAAGAGGGCCTCTATGGCTACACCTTC. Translation gives CASSQEEGLYGYTF.